This TCR beta chain was profiled in a study of blood T cell repertoires in COVID-19. Study context: Samples came from the United States, Italy and Spain, spanning acute and convalescent COVID-19. PBMCs, B-cell-depleted T cells, or T cells provided the cDNA or gDNA that made up the material.

This clone was detected only a few times. Original data processing: It was from reference gene primer amplification that nucleated cell counts were estimated. Sequencing was performed with immunoSEQ multiplex PCR; in TCRdb, only in-frame clones are kept and a portion is missing. D and trimming were read from the DNA, whereas the V and J calls and clone size are those reported in that table. This table holds about 180,000 clones, roughly 84% found once. Germline lookup yields CDR1 SGDLS and CDR2 YYNGEE. The CDR3 covers 14 residues. V lost 0 bases and J lost 9, with 10 bases in between. The chain carries TRBV9 and TRBJ1-6; D unresolved. This TCR came from a human donor in a cohort sampled during active COVID-19. The specimen was peripheral blood. The CDR3 bases are TGTGCCAGCAGCGTAGGGGCACTGGGTTCACCCCTCCACTTT. Translation: CASSVGALGSPLHF. The full variable domain, with the rest looked up from reference TRBV9 and TRBJ1-6, is DSGVTQTPKHLITATGQRVTLRCSPRSGDLSVYWYQQSLDQGLQFLIQYYNGEERAKGNILERFSAQQFPDLHSELNLSSLELGDSALYFCASSVGALGSPLHFGNGTRLTVT.